The present entry profiles one T cell receptor (beta chain) with its context. These data belong to a study of control samples from healthy donors and cancer patients. Sequenced by immunoSEQ multiplex PCR; TCRdb stores in-frame clones only, minus some. This table holds some 100,000 clones, around nine tenths found once. Sequencing input: blood. The sequence came from a man in his thirties or forties in good health.

The CDR3 loop reads CASSFSATGELFF. DNA for the CDR3: TGCGCCAGCAGCTTCTCGGCTACCGGGGAGCTGTTTTTT. The chain employs TRBV5-1 and TRBJ2-2; D not resolved. Trimming took 2 bases from V and 5 from J, leaving 7 bases between them. This CDR3 has 13 amino acids. Germline CDR1 reads SGHRS; CDR2 reads YFSETQ.